This T cell receptor (beta chain) is drawn from a study of regulatory dendritic cells for organ transplantation. The protocol was immunoSEQ multiplex PCR, while the TCRdb copy is restricted to in-frame clones and leaves out a portion. The profile shows approximately 12,000 clones, less than 80% of them singletons. Sorted T cells were CFSE-labeled and cultured 5 days with allogeneic regulatory or mature dendritic cells at 1:10. CD4+ or CD8+ T cells were sorted as naive CD45RA+ or memory CD45RO+. In the case of this clone: Its antigen is still unknown.

CDR1 and CDR2 from the germline V gene are SGHKS and YYEKEE (reference sequence). This CDR3 spans 14 amino acids. The junction had 5 bases not matched to a gene; V was cut back by 0 bases and J by 6 bases. The specimen was naive CD8+ T cells from blood cultured with dendritic cells. Subset described: CD45RA+ naive T cells. This receptor was taken from a human donor in good health. The chain couples TRBV5-5 to TRBJ1-1; 7 nucleotides align to TRBD1. The CDR3 sequence: CASSLEGAFAEAFF. CDR3 nucleotides: TGTGCCAGCAGCTTGGAGGGGGCGTTCGCTGAAGCTTTCTTT. The complete variable domain, with remaining parts taken from reference TRBV5-5 and TRBJ1-1, reads DAGVTQSPTHLIKTRGQQVTLRCSPISGHKSVSWYQQVLGQGPQFIFQYYEKEERGRGNFPDRFSARQFPNYSSELNVNALLLGDSALYLCASSLEGAFAEAFFGQGTRLTVV.